A single sample is the source of the 17 T cell receptor beta chains below, sequenced in a study of cytomegalovirus exposure and HLA in healthy donors. This PCR relied on a set of 60 Vbeta primers and 13 Jbeta primers. Produced via immunoSEQ multiplex PCR; TCRdb's table is partial and in-frame only. The sample carries approximately 220,000 clones, approximately 79% recorded once. The material sequenced was PBMCs. Receptors were obtained from a male donor in good health and CMV-seronegative.

The V call is TRBV5-6, the J call TRBJ2-7; no reliable D call. Germline lookup yields CDR1 SGHDT and CDR2 YYEEEE. This CDR3 spans 12 amino acids. V lost 4 bases to trimming and J lost 4 bases, with 9 bases between them. The CDR3 region has the DNA TGTGCCAGCAGCCTGATCACTTACGAGCAGTACTTC. This codes for CASSLITYEQYF.

This chain joins TRBV15 and TRBJ2-3; 8 nucleotides align to TRBD2. The germline V gene has CDR1 LNHNV and CDR2 YYDKDF (reference sequence). The CDR3 totals 14 residues. V trimming: 3 bases; J trimming: 5 bases; junction bases outside the gene matches: 4. In nucleotides, the CDR3 is TGTGCCACCAGCAGGCGGGGGGCGAAAGATACGCAGTATTTT. As protein: CATSRRGAKDTQYF. Variable domain in full (rest from reference TRBV15 and TRBJ2-3): DAMVIQNPRYQVTQFGKPVTLSCSQTLNHNVMYWYQQKSSQAPKLLFHYYDKDFNNEADTPDNFQSRRPNTSFCFLDIRSPGLGDTAMYLCATSRRGAKDTQYFGPGTRLTVL.

The chain links TRBV7-3 to TRBJ2-7, with 8 positions matching TRBD2. The CDR3 covers 15 residues. The V segment lost 4 bases and the J segment 0 bases; nucleotides outside the gene matches: 5. CDR1 and CDR2 (germline): SGHTA, FQGTGA. The CDR3 reads CASSSTSGSSYEQYF. In DNA, the CDR3 is TGTGCCAGCAGCTCCACTAGCGGAAGCTCCTACGAGCAGTACTTC.

This clone occurred a few times. The rearrangement joins TRBV29-1 to TRBJ1-2; 7 bases agree with TRBD1. Germline V gene sequence: CDR1 SQVTM, CDR2 ANQGSEA. V lost 5 bases and J lost 4; bases outside the gene matches: 10. The CDR3 spans 14 residues. The CDR3 DNA reads TGCAGCGTTAGGGATAACAGGGGTCTCTATGGCTACACCTTC. Translating gives CSVRDNRGLYGYTF.

The chain has TRBV9 and TRBJ2-7; D perhaps matches TRBD2 (6 bases). Germline-derived CDR1 and CDR2 are SGDLS and YYNGEE. The CDR3 is 14 residues long. V was clipped by 0 bases and J by 4 bases, with 11 bases between them. The CDR3 here is CASSVADYSYEQYF. CDR3 coding DNA: TGTGCCAGCAGCGTAGCGGACTACAGTTACGAGCAGTACTTC.

This rearrangement joins TRBV15 to TRBJ1-4, with D possibly being TRBD1 (5 bases). V gave up 4 bases and J gave up 3 bases, with 15 bases separating them. This CDR3 has 16 amino acids. Germline V gene lookup returns CDR1 LNHNV and CDR2 YYDKDF (reference sequence). In DNA, the CDR3 is TGTGCCACCAGCAAGGCCCAGGGTCGCGCTAATGAAAAACTGTTTTTT. This encodes CATSKAQGRANEKLFF.

The chain is built from TRBV13 and TRBJ2-1; 7 nucleotides match TRBD1. The length of the CDR3 is 16 residues. Trimming cost V 1 base and J 0 bases; bases outside gene matches: 3. Germline V CDR1 and CDR2: PRHDT, FYEKMQ (reference sequence). As DNA, the CDR3 is TGTGCCAGCAGCTTAGATTCAGGGGGCTCCTACAATGAGCAGTTCTTC. Residues: CASSLDSGGSYNEQFF.

The chain is built from TRBV2 and TRBJ2-5; maybe TRBD1 (6 bases). The assigned J gene may be wrong: the sequence end matches TRBJ2-7 better. Germline CDR1 is SNHLY and CDR2 is FYNNEI. The CDR3 contains 12 residues. The CDR3 nucleotides read TGTGCCAGCGGGGGCGGTTATAACGAGCAGTACTTC. Its translation is CASGGGYNEQYF.

This chain connects TRBV4-3 to TRBJ2-6; no clear D gene. CDR1 LGHNA and CDR2 YSLEER come from the germline V gene. V was cut by 0 bases and J by 0 bases, with 6 bases left in between. This CDR3 spans 16 amino acids. The CDR3, as DNA: TGCGCCAGCAGCCAAGACAGAAACTCTGGGGCCAACGTCCTGACTTTC. Translated: CASSQDRNSGANVLTF.

The chain links TRBV29-1 to TRBJ2-7; D is ambiguous. This CDR3 is built from 12 residues. Between the trimmed V and J ends, which lost 4 bases and 4 bases, there was a span of 11 bases. The V gene's germline CDR1 is SQVTM and CDR2 ANQGSEA. The CDR3 region has the DNA TGCAGCGTTGGGCAGATTAATTACGAGCAGTACTTC. Its protein is CSVGQINYEQYF.

This rearrangement joins TRBV7-9 to TRBJ2-5, with D perhaps TRBD1 (6 bases). Looked up from germline, CDR1 is SEHNR and CDR2 is FQNEAQ (reference sequence). V shed 8 bases and J shed 3 bases, with 16 bases lying between them. This CDR3 spans 14 amino acids. CDR3 nucleotide sequence: TGTGCCAGCTCCGTACTGGCAGGGGAAGAGACCCAGTACTTC. It specifies CASSVLAGEETQYF.

As DNA, the CDR3 is TGTGCCAGCAGTTTACGACAGAATCAGCCCCAGCATTTT. Translating gives CASSLRQNQPQHF. V is TRBV27 and J is TRBJ1-5, with D perhaps TRBD1 (5 bases). The CDR3 has 13 amino acids. Deletions cut 2 bases from V and 4 bases from J, with 6 bases between. Looked up from germline, CDR1 is MNHEY and CDR2 is SMNVEV (reference sequence).

This clone was detected a few times. The chain combines TRBV7-2 with TRBJ1-1, with D possibly TRBD1 on 5 matching bases. V lost 3 bases, J lost 5 bases, and 13 bases lay in between. The CDR3 totals 14 residues. The germline V gene has CDR1 SGHTA and CDR2 FQGNSA. CDR3 residues: CASSLARVETEAFF. The CDR3 region has the DNA TGTGCCAGCAGCTTGGCCAGGGTAGAAACTGAAGCTTTCTTT.

The chain uses TRBV6-1 and TRBJ2-7; 8 positions match TRBD2. The trim removed 2 bases at V and 1 base at J, leaving 4 bases unmatched. Germline V CDR1 and CDR2: MNHNS, SASEGT. The CDR3 length is 15 residues. In nucleotides, the CDR3 is TGTGCCAGCAGTGAAACTAGCGGAAGTTCCTACGAGCAGTACTTC. Encoded protein: CASSETSGSSYEQYF.

The V and J genes are TRBV9 and TRBJ1-5; D unresolved. The CDR3 has 14 residues. Trimming pared 0 bases from V and 6 bases from J, leaving 10 bases between. Germline loops: CDR1 SGDLS, CDR2 YYNGEE. CDR3 amino acids: CASSVEDWSQPQHF. The CDR3 bases are TGTGCCAGCAGCGTAGAGGATTGGAGTCAGCCCCAGCATTTT. Supplemented by reference TRBV9 and TRBJ1-5, the full variable domain reads DSGVTQTPKHLITATGQRVTLRCSPRSGDLSVYWYQQSLDQGLQFLIQYYNGEERAKGNILERFSAQQFPDLHSELNLSSLELGDSALYFCASSVEDWSQPQHFGDGTRLSIL.

The J gene is TRBJ1-4, the V gene TRBV27, with D maybe TRBD1 (6 bases). The CDR3 is 15 residues long. Germline V gene sequence: CDR1 MNHEY, CDR2 SMNVEV (reference sequence). V lost 2 bases, J lost 7 bases, and 14 bases lay in between. In nucleotides, the CDR3 is TGTGCCAGCAGTTTACGGGGGGCGGGTGGTGAAAAACTGTTTTTT. Translating gives CASSLRGAGGEKLFF.

The chain recombines TRBV5-6 with TRBJ2-7, with a tentative D call TRBD1 (6 bases). This CDR3 contains 13 residues. Trimming stripped 4 bases from V and 4 bases from J, with 12 bases between. In germline, CDR1 is SGHDT, CDR2 YYEEEE. The CDR3 region is CASSQDSGYEQYF. CDR3 nucleotide sequence: TGTGCCAGCAGCCAGGACAGTGGGTACGAGCAGTACTTC.